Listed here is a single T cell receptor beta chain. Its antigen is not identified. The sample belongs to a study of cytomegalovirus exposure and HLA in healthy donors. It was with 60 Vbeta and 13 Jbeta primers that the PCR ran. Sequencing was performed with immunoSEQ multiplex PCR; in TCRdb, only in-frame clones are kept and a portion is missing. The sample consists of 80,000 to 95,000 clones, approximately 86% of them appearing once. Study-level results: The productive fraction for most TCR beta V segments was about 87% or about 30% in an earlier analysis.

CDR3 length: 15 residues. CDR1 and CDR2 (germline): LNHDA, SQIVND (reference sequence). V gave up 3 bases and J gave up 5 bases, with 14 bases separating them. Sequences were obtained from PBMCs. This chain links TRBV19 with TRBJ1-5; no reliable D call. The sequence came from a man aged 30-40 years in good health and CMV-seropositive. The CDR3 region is CASSMGGSGDQPQHF. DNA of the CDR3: TGTGCCAGTAGTATGGGTGGCTCGGGAGATCAGCCCCAGCATTTT.